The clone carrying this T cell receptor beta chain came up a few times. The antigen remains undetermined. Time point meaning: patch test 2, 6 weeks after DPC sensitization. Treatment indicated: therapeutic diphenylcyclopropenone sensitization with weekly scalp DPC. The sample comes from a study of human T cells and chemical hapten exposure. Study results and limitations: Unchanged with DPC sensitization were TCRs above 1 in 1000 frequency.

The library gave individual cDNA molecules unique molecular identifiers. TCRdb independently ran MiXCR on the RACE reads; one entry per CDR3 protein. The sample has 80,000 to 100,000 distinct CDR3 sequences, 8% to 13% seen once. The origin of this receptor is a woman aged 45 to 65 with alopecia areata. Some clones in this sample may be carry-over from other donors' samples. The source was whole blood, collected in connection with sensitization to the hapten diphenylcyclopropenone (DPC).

The CDR3, as DNA: TGTGCCAGCTTACCGGGACAGGGGAACACTGAAGCTTTCTTT. Protein sequence: CASLPGQGNTEAFF. The rearrangement joins TRBV18 to TRBJ1-1, with 9 bases matching TRBD1. With 7 bases clipped from V and 1 base from J, the junction kept 4 bases outside the gene matches. CDR1 is KGHSH and CDR2 is LQKENI in the germline V gene. The CDR3 has 14 residues. Full variable domain (missing parts from reference TRBV18 and TRBJ1-1): NAGVMQNPRHLVRRRGQEARLRCSPMKGHSHVYWYRQLPEEGLKFMVYLQKENIIDESGMPKERFSAEFPKEGPSILRIQQVVRGDSAAYFCASLPGQGNTEAFFGQGTRLTVV.